The clone carrying this TCR beta chain was counted at least ten times. Germline V gene lookup returns CDR1 SNHLY and CDR2 FYNNEI. The V and J ends lost 4 bases and 5 bases respectively, with 15 bases between them. This CDR3 is 14 amino acids long. These data belong to a study of T cells in Graves' hyperthyroidism and ophthalmopathy. RNA transcripts provided the source from which TCR beta CDR3 regions were amplified. The HTBI primer set served for first-round RT-PCR of the TCR CDR3. TCRdb processed the multiplex PCR reads anew with MiXCR; each CDR3 protein has one entry. The sample has fewer than 400,000 distinct CDR3 sequences; 20% to 25% are singletons. Exclusion criteria comprised uncontrolled infection, other autoimmune disease, pregnancy or lactation.

The sample was blood. The chain has TRBV2 and TRBJ2-7; D might be TRBD2 (6 bases). This receptor was identified in a middle-aged man with Graves' hyperthyroidism. The CDR3 bases are TGTGCCAGCAGTGTGGTACCCGGGAGCAACGAGCAGTACTTC. This sequence encodes CASSVVPGSNEQYF.